What follows are 2 T cell receptor beta chains derived from one specimen sequenced in a study of blood T cells in healthy people across ages. A sample-barcoded 5' primer and a J-beta primer mix were used in a second PCR of roughly 7 to 12 cycles. From the 5' RACE reads, TCRdb called clonotypes with MiXCR, one entry per CDR3 protein. This table holds 1.5 million to 1.8 million distinct CDR3 sequences, approximately 43% found once. Source material: blood. Every receptor here comes from a woman aged 18-35 years in good health.

In its sample, this clonotype was seen a few times. V usage is TRBV7-8 and J usage is TRBJ2-3, with D unresolved. From germline, CDR1 is SGHVS and CDR2 FQNEAQ. Trimming took off 1 base at V and 2 bases at J, with 16 bases between the two ends. This CDR3 is built from 17 residues. CDR3 in DNA: TGTGCCAGCAGCTTAGAGAGGTTACGTCTACACACAGATACGCAGTATTTT. Translating gives CASSLERLRLHTDTQYF.

The gene calls are TRBV4-2 and TRBJ2-3, with 12 bases that match TRBD2. Losses at the gene ends were 3 bases for V and 3 bases for J; bases not matched to a gene: 7. The CDR3 contains 17 residues. Germline CDR1 and CDR2: LGHNA and YNFKEQ. This CDR3 reads CASSHTLAGGPTDTQYF. CDR3 nucleotides: TGTGCCAGCAGCCATACTCTAGCGGGGGGGCCTACAGATACGCAGTATTTT.